Listed here are 32 T cell receptor beta chains from one sample, sequenced in a study of cytomegalovirus exposure and HLA in healthy donors. The PCR used 60 Vbeta and 13 Jbeta primers. Sequencing was performed with immunoSEQ multiplex PCR; in TCRdb, only in-frame clones are kept and a portion is missing. The table shows approximately 150,000 clones, with 77% occurring only once. Sequencing input: PBMCs. The receptor set was obtained from a woman aged 25 to 39 in good health and CMV-seronegative.

The chain links TRBV2 to TRBJ2-3; TRBD1 is a possible D gene (6 bases). CDR3 size: 13 residues. The V end lost 10 bases, the J end lost 6 bases, and 17 bases lay between the germline ends. Per germline, CDR1 SNHLY and CDR2 FYNNEI. CDR3 in DNA: TGTGCCAAACTGGGGGCCAACACGGATACGCAGTATTTT. The encoded protein is CAKLGANTDTQYF.

This chain joins TRBV27 and TRBJ2-1; tentative D call: TRBD1 (6 bases). Germline V gene lookup returns CDR1 MNHEY and CDR2 SMNVEV (reference sequence). V gave up 5 bases and J gave up 4 bases, with 21 bases separating them. This CDR3 has 17 residues. CDR3 region: CASSPNIQGPRYNEQFF. The DNA of the CDR3 is TGTGCCAGCAGTCCGAATATACAGGGCCCACGTTACAATGAGCAGTTCTTC.

The V gene is TRBV12-5, the J gene TRBJ2-5; 7 bases agree with TRBD1. CDR1 LGHNT and CDR2 FRNRAP come from the germline V gene. The CDR3 totals 13 residues. With V trimmed by 7 bases and J by 0 bases, 2 bases remained unmatched. The CDR3 spells CASVGTDQETQYF. The CDR3 DNA sequence: TGTGCTAGTGTCGGGACAGACCAAGAGACCCAGTACTTC.

Notes on this clone: Its ends do not fully match the called genes, so a read error is possible. The chain joins TRBV9 to TRBJ1-1, with unresolved D. The CDR3 runs 14 residues. Germline loops: CDR1 SGDLS, CDR2 YYNGEE. CDR3 sequence: CASNLGSMNPEAFF. The CDR3 bases are TGTGCCAGCAACCTGGGGAGCATGAACCCTGAAGCTTTCTTT.

This clone was picked up a small number of times. The chain has TRBV2 and TRBJ1-2; TRBD1 might be the D (5 bases). The CDR3 loop spans 11 amino acids. Germline loops: CDR1 SNHLY, CDR2 FYNNEI. Written as DNA, the CDR3 is TGTGAGGCAGGGTGGGACTATGGCTACACCTTC. It specifies CEAGWDYGYTF.

The J gene is TRBJ1-1, the V gene TRBV29-1; 7 positions match TRBD1. The trim removed 5 bases at V and 2 bases at J, leaving 8 bases unmatched. The CDR3 length is 14 residues. The germline CDR1 and CDR2 sequences are SQVTM and ANQGSEA. The CDR3 spells CSVSTGTDNTEAFF. For the CDR3, the DNA is TGCAGCGTTTCTACCGGGACAGACAACACTGAAGCTTTCTTT. Full variable domain (missing parts from reference TRBV29-1 and TRBJ1-1): SAVISQKPSRDICQRGTSLTIQCQVDSQVTMMFWYRQQPGQSLTLIATANQGSEATYESGFVIDKFPISRPNLTFSTLTVSNMSPEDSSIYLCSVSTGTDNTEAFFGQGTRLTVV.

The chain combines TRBV7-3 with TRBJ2-1; 10 bases match TRBD2. The ends lost 4 bases at V and 6 bases at J; junction bases unmatched: 6. The germline gives CDR1 SGHTA, CDR2 FQGTGA. The CDR3 is 15 residues long. In DNA form, the CDR3 reads TGTGCCAGCAGCTGGTCCACTAGCGGGGTCAATGAGCAGTTCTTC. As protein: CASSWSTSGVNEQFF.

The chain employs TRBV5-1 and TRBJ2-7, with D possibly being TRBD2 (7 bases). CDR1 and CDR2 from the germline V gene are SGHRS and YFSETQ. With 4 bases removed from V and 5 bases from J, the gap between germline ends came to 22 bases. The CDR3 runs to 16 residues. CDR3 protein: CASSRQGGGAADEQYF. The CDR3 nucleotides are TGCGCCAGCAGCCGACAAGGGGGGGGCGCGGCGGACGAGCAGTACTTC. Using reference TRBV5-1 and TRBJ2-7 for the parts outside the CDR3, the full variable domain is KAGVTQTPRYLIKTRGQQVTLSCSPISGHRSVSWYQQTPGQGLQFLFEYFSETQRNKGNFPGRFSGRQFSNSRSEMNVSTLELGDSALYLCASSRQGGGAADEQYFGPGTRLTVT.

J is TRBJ1-3 and V is TRBV6-1; D remains unclear. Per germline, CDR1 MNHNS and CDR2 SASEGT. The CDR3 spans 14 residues. Trimming pared 7 bases from V and 4 bases from J, leaving 14 bases between. CDR3 nucleotides: TGTGCCAGCAAGGTGACCGGAGCAGGAAACACCATATATTTT. Translation gives CASKVTGAGNTIYF.

The genes are TRBV27 and TRBJ2-2; tentative D call: TRBD2 (5 bases). V lost 3 bases to trimming and J lost 6 bases, with 14 bases between them. The CDR3 contains 15 residues. Germline values: CDR1 MNHEY, CDR2 SMNVEV (reference sequence). CDR3 amino acids: CASSFRKAGAGELFF. In DNA, the CDR3 is TGTGCCAGCAGTTTCAGAAAGGCCGGGGCCGGGGAGCTGTTTTTT.

Here the CDR3 DNA reads TGTGCCAGCAGCTTGGGGGCAGGTGGCTACACCTTC. Translation: CASSLGAGGYTF. V is TRBV5-6 and J is TRBJ1-2; D uncertain. V shed 0 bases and J shed 7 bases, with 7 bases lying between them. CDR1 SGHDT and CDR2 YYEEEE come from the germline V gene. The CDR3 covers 12 residues.

The chain combines TRBV27 with TRBJ2-1; D gene uncertain. Trimming removed 7 bases at V and 7 bases at J, with 11 bases between. Germline values: CDR1 MNHEY, CDR2 SMNVEV (reference sequence). The CDR3 consists of 12 residues. The CDR3 DNA reads as TGTGCCAGCACGGGTCTCTCGAATGAGCAGTTCTTC. It codes for CASTGLSNEQFF.

The CDR3 sequence is CASTGDRDRTHYYGYTF. The CDR3 DNA sequence: TGTGCCAGCACTGGGGACAGGGACAGAACACACTACTATGGCTACACCTTC. This chain connects TRBV28 to TRBJ1-2; the match to TRBD1 covers 9 bases. Germline V gene sequence: CDR1 MDHEN, CDR2 SYDVKM. The CDR3 extends over 17 amino acids. The trim removed 7 bases at V and 3 bases at J, leaving 15 bases unmatched.

The chain combines TRBV4-1 with TRBJ2-5; 8 nucleotides align to TRBD1. The J call is uncertain, as TRBJ2-7 better fits the DNA end. Germline loops: CDR1 MGHRA, CDR2 YSYEKL. CDR3 length: 15 amino acids. The CDR3 loop is CASSLEDRAVHEQYF. In DNA, the CDR3 is TGCGCCAGCAGCCTCGAGGACAGGGCTGTCCACGAGCAGTACTTC.

The table lists this clone with a count of one. The genes are TRBV13 and TRBJ2-5; 12 bases line up with TRBD2. CDR1 is PRHDT, CDR2 FYEKMQ, per germline (reference sequence). The CDR3 has 16 amino acids. With 3 bases clipped from V and 3 bases from J, the junction kept 5 bases outside the gene matches. CDR3 loop: CASSLEASGGEETQYF. The CDR3, as DNA: TGTGCCAGCAGCTTGGAGGCTAGCGGGGGGGAAGAGACCCAGTACTTC.

This clone was seen a handful of times. The chain links TRBV7-2 to TRBJ1-5; weak D call: TRBD1 (5 bases). This CDR3 contains 14 residues. The V end lost 6 bases, the J end lost 2 bases, and 11 bases lay between the germline ends. Germline V CDR1 and CDR2: SGHTA, FQGNSA. The CDR3 region is CASRRTGGNQPQHF. The CDR3 coding sequence is TGTGCCAGCAGAAGAACAGGAGGCAATCAGCCCCAGCATTTT.

The genes are TRBV29-1 and TRBJ2-3; D unresolved. Germline V gene lookup returns CDR1 SQVTM and CDR2 ANQGSEA. There are 11 residues in the CDR3. V lost 7 bases and J lost 4, with 9 bases in between. This CDR3 reads CSAPTADTQYF. CDR3 DNA: TGCAGCGCCCCTACTGCAGATACGCAGTATTTT.

This chain links TRBV21-1 with TRBJ1-6. TRBV21-1 is classified as a pseudogene. The CDR3 is 12 residues long. The CDR3 DNA is TGTGCCAGCACGTTCCGTAATTCACCCCTCCACTTT. As protein: CASTFRNSPLHF.

The chain has TRBV27 and TRBJ1-3; 10 bases fit TRBD1. The CDR3 spans 15 residues. Losses at the gene ends were 10 bases for V and 1 base for J; bases not matched to a gene: 7. Germline V CDR1 and CDR2: MNHEY, SMNVEV (reference sequence). The CDR3 region has the DNA TGTGCCATCCGACAGGGGGCGGTTTCTGGAAACACCATATATTTT. Amino acid sequence: CAIRQGAVSGNTIYF.

The rearrangement uses TRBV5-1 and TRBJ2-7; TRBD1 agrees at 7 bases. Germline lookup yields CDR1 SGHRS and CDR2 YFSETQ. The CDR3 is made up of 14 amino acids. Trimming at V came to 3 bases and at J to 0 bases, leaving 3 bases not matched to a gene. The CDR3 coding sequence is TGCGCCAGCAGCTCGGGACAGAACTCCTACGAGCAGTACTTC. It translates to CASSSGQNSYEQYF. Supplemented by reference TRBV5-1 and TRBJ2-7, the full variable domain reads KAGVTQTPRYLIKTRGQQVTLSCSPISGHRSVSWYQQTPGQGLQFLFEYFSETQRNKGNFPGRFSGRQFSNSRSEMNVSTLELGDSALYLCASSSGQNSYEQYFGPGTRLTVT.

This chain joins TRBV7-9 and TRBJ2-5, with 8 bases aligning to TRBD1. V was pared by 1 base and J by 5 bases, with 6 bases of the junction left unmatched. This CDR3 has 15 amino acids. Germline CDR1 reads SEHNR; CDR2 reads FQNEAQ (reference sequence). The CDR3 nucleotides are TGTGCCAGCAGCTTAGAATCAGGGGGCTTGGAGACCCAGTACTTC. Amino acid sequence: CASSLESGGLETQYF.

This clone turned up a few times. V and J are TRBV2 and TRBJ1-1; D ambiguous. V was clipped by 5 bases and J by 1 base, with 8 bases between them. This CDR3 spans 13 amino acids. Germline CDR1 is SNHLY and CDR2 is FYNNEI. The CDR3: CASSKPGNTEAFF. Here the CDR3 DNA reads TGTGCCAGCAGTAAACCAGGGAACACTGAAGCTTTCTTT. The complete variable domain, with remaining parts taken from reference TRBV2 and TRBJ1-1, reads EPEVTQTPSHQVTQMGQEVILRCVPISNHLYFYWYRQILGQKVEFLVSFYNNEISEKSEIFDDQFSVERPDGSNFTLKIRSTKLEDSAMYFCASSKPGNTEAFFGQGTRLTVV.

This clone was found a few times. V gene TRBV19 combines with J gene TRBJ1-1; 7 bases are shared with TRBD1. CDR1 is LNHDA, CDR2 SQIVND, per germline (reference sequence). V lost 7 bases and J lost 1; bases outside the gene matches: 9. This CDR3 has 15 residues. The CDR3 reads CASTTGVGRNTEAFF. The CDR3 DNA is TGTGCCAGTACAACAGGGGTTGGGAGGAACACTGAAGCTTTCTTT. The full variable domain, completed using reference TRBV19 and TRBJ1-1, is DGGITQSPKYLFRKEGQNVTLSCEQNLNHDAMYWYRQDPGQGLRLIYYSQIVNDFQKGDIAEGYSVSREKKESFPLTVTSAQKNPTAFYLCASTTGVGRNTEAFFGQGTRLTVV.

This chain links TRBV5-6 with TRBJ1-1; D not resolved. Germline CDR1 reads SGHDT; CDR2 reads YYEEEE. There are 12 residues in the CDR3. V was shortened by 4 bases and J by 5 bases, with 9 bases between the two germline ends. CDR3 protein: CASSPGGTEAFF. The DNA for the CDR3 is TGTGCCAGCAGCCCCGGAGGGACTGAAGCTTTCTTT.

The rearrangement links TRBV7-3 to TRBJ2-2; D not certain. This CDR3 is 13 amino acids long. Germline loops: CDR1 SGHTA, CDR2 FQGTGA. V gave up 3 bases and J gave up 3 bases, with 5 bases separating them. The CDR3 DNA sequence: TGTGCCAGCAGCTTTCAGTACACCGGGGAGCTGTTTTTT. It translates to CASSFQYTGELFF.

This rearrangement joins TRBV27 to TRBJ1-4; 9 bases match TRBD1. The CDR3 has 15 residues. The junction had 9 bases not matched to a gene; V was cut back by 5 bases and J by 8 bases. The germline CDR1 and CDR2 sequences are MNHEY and SMNVEV (reference sequence). The CDR3 loop reads CASSPPGQGGEKLFF. CDR3 DNA: TGTGCCAGCAGTCCACCGGGACAGGGCGGGGAAAAACTGTTTTTT.

The V gene is TRBV7-9, the J gene TRBJ2-7; TRBD2 agrees at 8 bases. Germline V CDR1 and CDR2: SEHNR, FQNEAQ (reference sequence). This CDR3 spans 13 amino acids. Trimming took 4 bases from V and 3 from J; bases not matched to a gene: 2. DNA of the CDR3: TGTGCCAGCAGCTGGCGGGGGGACTACGAGCAGTACTTC. Translation gives CASSWRGDYEQYF.

This clone has a single count. One junction end disagrees with the germline gene, perhaps due to a read error. The chain uses TRBV7-7 and TRBJ2-3; TRBD1 agrees at 11 bases. CDR3 length: 16 residues. Per germline, CDR1 SSHAT and CDR2 FNYEAQ (reference sequence). The CDR3: CASSPLQGTGGDTQYF. Written as DNA, the CDR3 is TGTGCTAGCAGCCCCCTGCAGGGGACAGGGGGAGATACGCAGTATTTT.

This clone was counted only a few times. The chain has TRBV5-1 and TRBJ1-3, with a weak D call TRBD1 (5 bases). The CDR3 covers 15 residues. Germline CDR1 reads SGHRS; CDR2 reads YFSETQ. The V end lost 4 bases, the J end lost 11 bases, and 22 bases lay between the germline ends. The CDR3 protein is CASSESGHPEYPIYF. CDR3 nucleotide sequence: TGCGCCAGCAGCGAGTCCGGACACCCCGAGTACCCCATATATTTT. Variable domain in full (rest from reference TRBV5-1 and TRBJ1-3): KAGVTQTPRYLIKTRGQQVTLSCSPISGHRSVSWYQQTPGQGLQFLFEYFSETQRNKGNFPGRFSGRQFSNSRSEMNVSTLELGDSALYLCASSESGHPEYPIYFGEGSWLTVV.

The CDR3 here is CSSRTGTEQYF. The CDR3 DNA is TGCAGCTCACGGACAGGTACAGAGCAGTACTTC. The V and J genes are TRBV29-1 and TRBJ2-7; 7 nucleotides line up with TRBD1. The CDR3 length is 11 residues. Germline CDR1 and CDR2: SQVTM and ANQGSEA. V gave up 8 bases and J gave up 7 bases; unmatched junction bases: 8.

The chain carries TRBV6-5 and TRBJ2-7; D ambiguous. This CDR3 spans 11 amino acids. CDR1 MNHEY and CDR2 SVGAGI come from the germline V gene. Trimming stripped 4 bases from V and 3 bases from J, with 4 bases between. CDR3 DNA sequence: TGTGCCAGCAGTTCCTACTACGAGCAGTACTTC. Translating it yields CASSSYYEQYF.

V gene TRBV15 combines with J gene TRBJ2-7; D gene ambiguous. CDR1 is LNHNV, CDR2 YYDKDF, per germline (reference sequence). V lost 0 bases to trimming and J lost 2 bases, with 17 bases between them. The CDR3 runs to 17 residues. CDR3 region: CATSRDLDRWSPYEQYF. The CDR3 coding sequence is TGTGCCACCAGCAGAGATCTAGACCGTTGGTCGCCCTACGAGCAGTACTTC.